The rows below give T cell receptor beta chains drawn from one sample of a study of blood T cells in healthy people across ages. One entry per CDR3 protein results from TCRdb running MiXCR on the 5' RACE reads. The sample records 550,000 to 750,000 distinct CDR3 sequences, around a fifth being singletons. Sequences were obtained from blood. The source of these receptors is a man in his sixties or seventies in good health. The conserved cysteine and the conserved F or W are not part of the CDR3 here. The order of the fields is J gene, V gene, clone size, CDR3 protein. The listing skips clone size in some rows; elsewhere it reads once, few, many or a size class.

>TRBJ1-2|TRBV2|few
ASTSQPSLYGYT
>TRBJ2-1|TRBV12-3/TRBV12-4|few
ASSLGELLALYYNEQF
>TRBJ2-1|TRBV20-1|once
SAFSTSGGPSSYNEQF
>TRBJ2-4|TRBV2|NA
ASGSQMDIQY
>TRBJ2-1|TRBV7-2|many
ASSSAASSYNEQF
>TRBJ1-6|TRBV29-1|few
SVVDSGTGKNSPLH
>TRBJ2-7|TRBV3-1|NA
ASSLQMGDEQY
>TRBJ2-5|TRBV19|NA
ASSNPGTGGETQY
>TRBJ1-3|TRBV5-1|few
ASSREGQGGGNTIY
>TRBJ2-1|TRBV9|NA
ASSVGVAGINEQF
>TRBJ1-4|TRBV5-1|few
ASSLGPGQVDEKLF
>TRBJ2-6|TRBV29-1|many
SVALLAGDRTGANVLT
>TRBJ2-6|TRBV20-1|few
SARATGANVLT
>TRBJ2-7|TRBV6-6|few
ASSHEGQY
>TRBJ2-5|TRBV12-3/TRBV12-4|NA
ASRAYEETQY
>TRBJ2-1|TRBV29-1|few
SVEETPSSYNEQF
>TRBJ1-4|TRBV9|few
ASSPPSAATNEKLF
>TRBJ1-4|TRBV10-3|few
AISESQGDGRTNEKLF
>TRBJ2-4|TRBV25-1|NA
ASSESWNIQY
>TRBJ2-7|TRBV4-2|many
ASSQQASGHEQY
>TRBJ2-3|TRBV29-1|few
SGGAADTQY
>TRBJ2-1|TRBV7-2|NA
ASTRDGSSYNEQF
>NA|TRBV14|NA
ASRMAGTSYEQY
>TRBJ2-7|TRBV5-6|NA
ASSKSTSGSDEQY
>TRBJ1-1|TRBV10-3|NA
ASQGIGMNTEAF
>TRBJ1-4|TRBV27|few
ASSLTGFEKLF
>TRBJ2-2|TRBV2|few
ASKGEQAAGELF
>TRBJ2-2|TRBV6-1|few
ASSEGGRNTGELF
>TRBJ2-2|TRBV7-9|NA
ASSIGINTGELF
>TRBJ2-7|TRBV3-1|NA
ASSQGQGGRY
>TRBJ2-1|TRBV20-1|few
SAPRTSGRSSYNEQF
>TRBJ2-1|TRBV5-1|NA
ASSLDLPSYNEQF
>TRBJ1-3|TRBV9|NA
ASSKEDRGWVGNTIY
>TRBJ2-5|TRBV7-8|few
ASSLAPRTQETQY
>TRBJ2-4|TRBV28|NA
ATISGGVAKNIQY
>TRBJ2-1|TRBV6-2/TRBV6-3|many
ASSYSAYNEQF